What follows are 8 T cell receptor beta chains derived from one specimen sequenced in a study of vaccination effects on CD4 cells after COVID-19. TCRdb's copy holds only in-frame clones and misses some; the assay was immunoSEQ multiplex PCR. The sample has tens of thousands of clones; about four fifths are singletons. Under the ViraFEST assay, PBMC were stimulated with viral peptide pools so that antigen-specific CD4+ T cells expanded. Sequencing was performed afterwards. CD4+ T cells were isolated after about eleven days of culture. Among the vaccine recipients, none had a prior SARS-CoV-2 infection, and nucleocapsid antibodies were negative. The antigens of these receptors remain unknown. The specimen was CD4+ T cells from PBMCs cultured with SARS-CoV-2 spike peptides, collected before COVID-19 vaccination. The source is a human donor who received a COVID-19 vaccine.

This clone occurred a few times. The rearrangement links TRBV7-2 to TRBJ2-3; D is possibly TRBD1 (5 bases). The germline V and J ends were trimmed by 0 bases and 4 bases, with 17 bases remaining between them. The germline V gene encodes CDR1 SGHTA and CDR2 FQGNSA. The CDR3 loop spans 17 amino acids. CDR3 protein: CASSLARLSGAADTQYF. For the CDR3, the DNA is TGTGCCAGCAGCTTAGCTCGACTCAGTGGGGCCGCAGATACGCAGTATTTT.

CDR3 sequence (DNA): TGTGCCAGCAGTGAACAGTTGGGACTTAACAATGAGCAGTTCTTC. Translated, it gives CASSEQLGLNNEQFF. V gene TRBV2 combines with J gene TRBJ2-1; D is perhaps TRBD2 (6 bases). CDR3 length: 15 amino acids. Per the germline V gene, CDR1 is SNHLY and CDR2 is FYNNEI. Deletions cut 2 bases from V and 5 bases from J, with 13 bases between. The variable domain in full, with the rest retrieved from reference TRBV2 and TRBJ2-1, is EPEVTQTPSHQVTQMGQEVILRCVPISNHLYFYWYRQILGQKVEFLVSFYNNEISEKSEIFDDQFSVERPDGSNFTLKIRSTKLEDSAMYFCASSEQLGLNNEQFFGPGTRLTVL.

This chain connects TRBV5-1 to TRBJ2-2; 7 bases agree with TRBD1. This CDR3 contains 14 residues. With 4 bases clipped from V and 4 bases from J, the junction kept 4 bases outside the gene matches. The V gene's germline CDR1 is SGHRS and CDR2 YFSETQ. CDR3 bases: TGCGCCAGCAGCCCGGGACAGTTCACCGGGGAGCTGTTTTTT. Translating gives CASSPGQFTGELFF.

This clone was counted only a few times. The J gene is TRBJ1-1, the V gene TRBV5-1, with D maybe TRBD1 (6 bases). The CDR3 has 15 residues. The V and J ends lost 0 bases and 3 bases respectively, with 12 bases between them. Germline CDR1 is SGHRS and CDR2 is YFSETQ. The CDR3 reads CASSLGAGQHTEAFF. The CDR3 DNA reads as TGCGCCAGCAGCTTGGGGGCGGGACAACACACTGAAGCTTTCTTT.

The gene calls are TRBV6-5 and TRBJ1-4; 9 nucleotides line up with TRBD1. Per the germline V gene, CDR1 is MNHEY and CDR2 is SVGAGI. With 8 bases clipped from V and 3 bases from J, the junction kept 4 bases outside the gene matches. CDR3 length: 14 amino acids. DNA for the CDR3: TGTGCCAGCTGCCGGGACAGGGCTAATGAAAAACTGTTTTTT. Amino acids: CASCRDRANEKLFF.

The chain uses TRBV5-1 and TRBJ2-5; D is perhaps TRBD2 (5 bases). Germline CDR1 SGHRS, CDR2 YFSETQ. V was trimmed by 4 bases and J by 4 bases, leaving 14 bases between them. The CDR3 loop spans 14 amino acids. This CDR3 is CASSGGSLGETQYF. The CDR3 nucleotides are TGCGCCAGCAGCGGAGGCAGCCTCGGAGAGACCCAGTACTTC.

The chain uses TRBV2 and TRBJ2-5; either TRBD1 or TRBD2 may fit D (5 bases each). The V end lost 7 bases, the J end lost 4 bases, and 19 bases lay between the germline ends. This CDR3 is built from 15 residues. CDR1 SNHLY and CDR2 FYNNEI come from the germline V gene. The chain's CDR3 is CASTPTRDPRETQYF. DNA of the CDR3: TGTGCCAGCACTCCAACCCGGGACCCCAGAGAGACCCAGTACTTC.

This chain uses TRBV9 with TRBJ1-1; D is unclear. Trimming stripped 0 bases from V and 0 bases from J, with 12 bases between. This CDR3 comprises 16 residues. Per the germline V gene, CDR1 is SGDLS and CDR2 is YYNGEE. CDR3 residues: CASSVGVTPLNTEAFF. The CDR3, as DNA: TGTGCCAGCAGCGTAGGCGTAACCCCCCTGAACACTGAAGCTTTCTTT. Supplemented by reference TRBV9 and TRBJ1-1, the full variable domain reads DSGVTQTPKHLITATGQRVTLRCSPRSGDLSVYWYQQSLDQGLQFLIQYYNGEERAKGNILERFSAQQFPDLHSELNLSSLELGDSALYFCASSVGVTPLNTEAFFGQGTRLTVV.